This TCR beta chain was identified in a study of shared clonotypes between healthy human individuals. Repertoires were generated with immunoSEQ multiplex PCR, while TCRdb's copy carries only in-frame clones and drops some. Of fewer than 2.5 million clones in the sample, 93% were seen once. This clone was seen a handful of times. The antigen remains undetermined. Partitioning of CD4+ cells yielded a CD45RA+ naive subset and a CD45RA-negative memory subset. Study observations and caveats: Sampling included only blood; tissue repertoires likely differ.

Sequenced: naive CD4+ T cells from PBMCs. As to subset: CD45RA+ positively selected. This clonotype was sampled from a man younger than 35 in good health. Some clones in this sample may be carry-over from other donors' samples.

CDR3 residues: CASSERFGGGNQPQHF. CDR3 DNA: TGTGCCAGCAGTGAACGTTTCGGGGGTGGCAATCAGCCCCAGCATTTT. The chain employs TRBV2 and TRBJ1-5, with a possible D match to TRBD1 (5 bases). Per the germline V gene, CDR1 is SNHLY and CDR2 is FYNNEI. V lost 2 bases and J lost 2, with 13 bases in between. The CDR3 has 16 residues. Using reference TRBV2 and TRBJ1-5 for the parts outside the CDR3, the full variable domain is EPEVTQTPSHQVTQMGQEVILRCVPISNHLYFYWYRQILGQKVEFLVSFYNNEISEKSEIFDDQFSVERPDGSNFTLKIRSTKLEDSAMYFCASSERFGGGNQPQHFGDGTRLSIL.